Listed below are T cell receptor beta chains from one sample, sequenced in a study of shared clonotypes between healthy human individuals. Profiling relied on immunoSEQ multiplex PCR, and the TCRdb table lists in-frame clones only, not all of them. The sample lists a few million clones; 85% to 95% were seen once. Input material: naive CD4+ T cells from PBMCs. The origin of the receptors is a man aged 18-30 years in good health. Some clones in this sample may be carry-over from other donors' samples. The CDR3 runs from the conserved cysteine through the conserved F or W. D genes are given only for firm matches. Size tells how often a clone was seen (once, few, many) or the class of an expanded clone, and some rows leave it out.

V gene	J gene	D gene	clone size	CDR3 protein	CDR3 DNA
TRBV6-1	TRBJ2-7	TRBD2	NA	CASSEHGPPSGTYFEQYF	TGTGCCAGCAGTGAACACGGGCCCCCTAGCGGGACCTACTTCGAGCAGTACTTC
TRBV30	TRBJ2-3	NA	NA	CAWTRLGQPTDTQYF	TGTGCCTGGACGAGACTTGGACAGCCCACAGATACGCAGTATTTT
TRBV15	TRBJ2-1	NA	NA	CATSRPPGEYHNEQFF	TGTGCCACCAGCAGACCCCCCGGGGAGTACCACAATGAGCAGTTCTTC
TRBV4-3	TRBJ2-1	NA	once	CASSQESGTYNEQFF	TGCGCCAGCAGCCAAGAGTCTGGCACCTACAATGAGCAGTTCTTC
TRBV18	TRBJ2-1	TRBD2	NA	CASSLAGAYNEQFF	TGTGCCAGCTCACTAGCGGGAGCCTACAATGAGCAGTTCTTC
TRBV30	TRBJ1-6	NA	NA	CAWSAGKRSSYNSPLHF	TGTGCCTGGAGTGCTGGGAAAAGGAGCTCCTATAATTCACCCCTCCACTTT
TRBV18	TRBJ2-5	TRBD1	NA	CASSRQGAVGETQYF	TGTGCCAGCTCACGGCAGGGGGCGGTTGGAGAGACCCAGTACTTC
TRBV5-6	TRBJ2-5	NA	NA	CASSLPLTSGETQYF	TGTGCCAGCAGCTTGCCTCTGACTAGTGGGGAGACCCAGTACTTC
TRBV5-1	TRBJ2-2	TRBD1	NA	CASSPDRDTGELFF	TGCGCCAGCAGCCCGGACAGGGACACCGGGGAGCTGTTTTTT
TRBV28	TRBJ1-1	TRBD1	few	CASSPAGQGFTEAFF	TGTGCCAGCAGCCCCGCCGGACAGGGGTTCACTGAAGCTTTCTTT
TRBV9	TRBJ1-1	NA	few	CASSVVPGNTEAFF	TGTGCCAGCAGCGTAGTGCCGGGGAACACTGAAGCTTTCTTT
TRBV28	TRBJ2-1	TRBD2	NA	CASSSPPGLAANEQFF	TGTGCCAGCAGTTCCCCACCGGGACTAGCGGCCAATGAGCAGTTCTTC
TRBV5-1	TRBJ2-1	TRBD2	once	CASRALAGVSNEQFF	TGCGCCAGCAGGGCCCTAGCGGGAGTCTCTAATGAGCAGTTCTTC
TRBV9	TRBJ2-1	NA	NA	CASSVSIVTNANEQFF	TGTGCCAGCAGCGTCTCCATAGTAACTAATGCCAATGAGCAGTTCTTC
TRBV7-2	TRBJ2-2	TRBD2	NA	CASSLVPGLAVPGELFF	TGTGCCAGCAGCTTAGTTCCGGGACTAGCAGTCCCCGGGGAGCTGTTTTTT
TRBV6-1	TRBJ1-1	TRBD1	NA	CASSDPGTGSTEAFF	TGTGCCAGCAGTGACCCCGGGACAGGGAGTACTGAAGCTTTCTTT
TRBV7-3	TRBJ2-1	TRBD2	NA	CASSLTATSGYNEQFF	TGTGCCAGCAGCTTAACTGCGACTAGCGGTTACAATGAGCAGTTCTTC
TRBV5-6	TRBJ2-1	TRBD2	NA	CASSRRSGSSYNEQFF	TGTGCCAGCAGCCGACGAAGCGGGAGCTCCTACAATGAGCAGTTCTTC
TRBV6-5	TRBJ2-3	NA	NA	CASSYSFDTQYF	TGTGCCAGCAGTTACTCCTTCGATACGCAGTATTTT
TRBV29-1	TRBJ2-7	NA	NA	CSVAGLTHEQYF	TGCAGCGTCGCTGGACTAACCCACGAGCAGTACTTC
TRBV7-9	TRBJ2-5	NA	NA	CASSFREQETQYF	TGTGCCAGCAGCTTTCGGGAGCAAGAGACCCAGTACTTC
TRBV27	TRBJ2-7	NA	NA	CASSFKTDGFYEQYF	TGTGCCAGCAGTTTTAAAACGGACGGATTTTACGAGCAGTACTTC
TRBV4-2	TRBJ2-6	NA	NA	CASSQDISGAGANVLTF	TGTGCCAGCAGCCAAGATATATCAGGGGCTGGGGCCAACGTCCTGACTTTC
TRBV28	TRBJ1-3	TRBD1	NA	CASTPIGQGLYGNTIYF	TGTGCCAGCACCCCGATAGGACAGGGCTTGTATGGAAACACCATATATTTT
TRBV2	TRBJ1-1	NA	NA	CASSLQGSSTEAFF	TGTGCCAGCAGTCTACAGGGTTCTTCGACTGAAGCTTTCTTT
TRBV4-2	TRBJ2-3	TRBD2	NA	CASSQARGSGTDTQYF	TGTGCCAGCAGCCAAGCGCGCGGGAGTGGCACAGATACGCAGTATTTT
TRBV5-8	TRBJ1-2	NA	NA	CASSQGRSYGYTF	TGTGCCAGCAGCCAGGGGAGGAGTTATGGCTACACCTTC
TRBV28	TRBJ2-7	NA	once	CASTRQAGVGEQYF	TGTGCCAGCACCCGACAGGCGGGAGTAGGGGAGCAGTACTTC
TRBV5-1	TRBJ2-1	NA	NA	CASRVTPLGQYNEQFF	TGCGCCAGCAGGGTCACCCCCCTAGGACAATACAATGAGCAGTTCTTC
TRBV21-1	TRBJ1-5	NA	NA	CASKKGRGGRGNQPQHF	TGTGCCAGCAAAAAAGGTAGGGGAGGCAGGGGTAATCAGCCCCAGCATTTT
TRBV9	TRBJ1-3	TRBD1	once	CASSGQGTGNTIYF	TGTGCCAGCAGCGGACAGGGGACTGGAAACACCATATATTTT
TRBV27	TRBJ2-7	TRBD1	NA	CASSPMDRISSYEQYF	TGTGCCAGCAGTCCTATGGACAGGATTAGCTCCTACGAGCAGTACTTC
TRBV27	TRBJ2-3	TRBD2	NA	CASTRVWVTSGSTDTQYF	TGTGCCAGCACTCGGGTTTGGGTTACTAGCGGGAGCACAGATACGCAGTATTTT
TRBV18	TRBJ2-3	NA	NA	CASSLLTGSVGDTQYF	TGTGCCAGCTCCCTTTTAACGGGTAGCGTTGGAGATACGCAGTATTTT
TRBV28	TRBJ2-1	NA	NA	CASRFQGSYNEQFF	TGTGCCAGCCGATTTCAGGGGTCCTACAATGAGCAGTTCTTC
TRBV18	TRBJ1-3	NA	once	CASSPAQGSGNTIYF	TGTGCCAGCTCACCCGCCCAGGGGAGTGGAAACACCATATATTTT
TRBV30	TRBJ1-2	TRBD1	NA	CAWSVTGTGGIVNGYTF	TGTGCCTGGAGTGTAACGGGGACAGGGGGTATCGTCAATGGCTACACCTTC
TRBV5-6	TRBJ1-5	NA	NA	CASSRGSNQPQHF	TGTGCCAGCAGCCGGGGTTCCAATCAGCCCCAGCATTTT
TRBV27	TRBJ2-3	TRBD2	once	CASTRLAGSTDTQYF	TGTGCCAGCACCAGACTAGCGGGGAGCACAGATACGCAGTATTTT
TRBV5-1	TRBJ2-1	TRBD2	NA	CASSFWSGSADEQFF	TGCGCCAGCAGCTTTTGGAGCGGGAGCGCGGATGAGCAGTTCTTC